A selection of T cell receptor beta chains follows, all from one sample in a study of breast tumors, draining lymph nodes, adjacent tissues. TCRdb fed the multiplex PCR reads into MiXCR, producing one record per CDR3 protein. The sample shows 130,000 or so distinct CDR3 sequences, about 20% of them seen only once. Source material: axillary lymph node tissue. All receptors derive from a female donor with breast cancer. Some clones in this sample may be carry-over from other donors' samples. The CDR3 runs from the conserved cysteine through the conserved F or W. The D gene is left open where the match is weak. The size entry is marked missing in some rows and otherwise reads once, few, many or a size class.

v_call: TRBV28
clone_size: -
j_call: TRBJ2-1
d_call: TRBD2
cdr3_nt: TGTGCCAGCAGTTTGTACGGGACTAGCGCAAGGTCAAGCTCCTACAATGAGCAGTTCTTC
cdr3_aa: CASSLYGTSARSSSYNEQFF

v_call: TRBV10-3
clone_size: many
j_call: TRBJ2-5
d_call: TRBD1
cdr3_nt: TGTGCCATCACCGCCGGGACAGAGAAAGAGACCCAGTACTTC
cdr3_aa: CAITAGTEKETQYF

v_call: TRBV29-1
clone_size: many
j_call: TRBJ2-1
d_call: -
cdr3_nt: TGCAGTGGATCCTACAATGAGCAGTTCTTC
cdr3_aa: CSGSYNEQFF

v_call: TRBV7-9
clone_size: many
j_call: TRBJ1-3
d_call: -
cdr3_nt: TGTGCCAGCAGCTCAAATTATGGTCGGGGTCTGGGGTCCGGAAACACCATATATTTT
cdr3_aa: CASSSNYGRGLGSGNTIYF

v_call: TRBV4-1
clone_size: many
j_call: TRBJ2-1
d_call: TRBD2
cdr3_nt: TGCGCCAGCAGCCAAGTACTCGGACTAGCGGGGTCCTACAATGAGCAGTTCTTC
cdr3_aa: CASSQVLGLAGSYNEQFF

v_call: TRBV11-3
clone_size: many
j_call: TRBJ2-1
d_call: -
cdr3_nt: TGTGCCAGCAGCAGCCCGGGAGCTGGAAACAATGAGCAGTTCTTC
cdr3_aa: CASSSPGAGNNEQFF

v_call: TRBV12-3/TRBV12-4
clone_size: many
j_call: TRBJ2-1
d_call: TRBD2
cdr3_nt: TGTGCCAGCAGTTTCATAGCGGGGGGATACAATGAGCAGTTCTTC
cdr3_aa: CASSFIAGGYNEQFF

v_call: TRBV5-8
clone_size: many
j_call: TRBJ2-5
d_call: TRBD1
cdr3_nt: TGTGCCAGCAGCGTGGGACAGGGAGGGATTGGGGAGACCCAGTACTTC
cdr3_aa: CASSVGQGGIGETQYF

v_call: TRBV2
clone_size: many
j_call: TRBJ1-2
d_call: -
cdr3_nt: TGTGCCAGCACCCAGGGATACTATGGCTACACCTTC
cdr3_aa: CASTQGYYGYTF

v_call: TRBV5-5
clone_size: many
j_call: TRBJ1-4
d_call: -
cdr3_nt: TGTGCCAGCAGCTTCCAACCCTCCAGGGGAAGATTGGGGACTAATGAAAAACTGTTTTTT
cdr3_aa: CASSFQPSRGRLGTNEKLFF

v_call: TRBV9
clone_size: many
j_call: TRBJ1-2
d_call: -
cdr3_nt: TGTGCCAGCAGCGGGGAGGGAACGGACTATGGCTACACCTTC
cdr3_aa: CASSGEGTDYGYTF

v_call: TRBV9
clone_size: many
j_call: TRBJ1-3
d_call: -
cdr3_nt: TGTGCCAGCAGCGGGCCTATTGGACAGACTCATGGAAACACCATATATTTT
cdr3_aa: CASSGPIGQTHGNTIYF

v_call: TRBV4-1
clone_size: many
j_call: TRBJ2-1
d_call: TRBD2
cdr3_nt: TGCGCCAGCAGCCAAGATGGGACTACCCCCGGCAATGAGCAGTTCTTC
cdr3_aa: CASSQDGTTPGNEQFF

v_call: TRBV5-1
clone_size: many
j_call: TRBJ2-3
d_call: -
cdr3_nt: TGCGCCAGCAGCCCTGGCATTGGAGACACAGATACGCAGTATTTT
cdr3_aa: CASSPGIGDTDTQYF

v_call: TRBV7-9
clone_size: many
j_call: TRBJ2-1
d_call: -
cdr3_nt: TGTGCCAGCAGCTTGGCGTACGGACTCCTATTCAATGAGCAGTTCTTC
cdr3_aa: CASSLAYGLLFNEQFF

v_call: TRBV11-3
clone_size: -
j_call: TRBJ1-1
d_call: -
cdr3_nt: TGTGCCAGCAGCTTCGGGGGGGCTAACACTGAAGCTTTCTTT
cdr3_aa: CASSFGGANTEAFF

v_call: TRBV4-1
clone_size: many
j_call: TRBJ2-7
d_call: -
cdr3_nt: TGCGCCAGCAGCCTCTTCGGGGCGGGCTACGAGCAGTACTTC
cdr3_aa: CASSLFGAGYEQYF

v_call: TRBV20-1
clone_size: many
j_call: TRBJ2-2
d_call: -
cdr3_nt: TGCAGTGCTAACAGGGTCAGCACCGGGGAGCTGTTTTTT
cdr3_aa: CSANRVSTGELFF

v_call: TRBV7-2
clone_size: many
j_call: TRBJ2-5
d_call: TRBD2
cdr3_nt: TGTGCCAGCAGCTTAAGGGGGGGGAGCGGGAGCGAGACCCAGTACTTC
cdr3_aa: CASSLRGGSGSETQYF

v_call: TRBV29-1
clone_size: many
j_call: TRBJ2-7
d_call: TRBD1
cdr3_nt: TGCAGCGTTACCCGGACAGGGGGTCGAAGCTACGAGCAGTACTTC
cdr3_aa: CSVTRTGGRSYEQYF

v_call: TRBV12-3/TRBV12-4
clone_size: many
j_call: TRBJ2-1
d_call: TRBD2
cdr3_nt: TGTGCCAGCACCACTTGGGGGACTAGCGGGATCGGGGGGGGCGATGAGCAGTTCTTC
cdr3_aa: CASTTWGTSGIGGGDEQFF

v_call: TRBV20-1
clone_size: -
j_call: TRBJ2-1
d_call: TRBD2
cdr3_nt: TGCAGTGCTAGAGATCGCCGACTAGCGGGCCTCGAGCAGTTCTTC
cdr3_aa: CSARDRRLAGLEQFF

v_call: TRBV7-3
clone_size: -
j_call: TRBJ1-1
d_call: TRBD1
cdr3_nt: TGTGCCAGCAGCTTTGGACAGGAGACTGAAGCTTTCTTT
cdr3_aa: CASSFGQETEAFF

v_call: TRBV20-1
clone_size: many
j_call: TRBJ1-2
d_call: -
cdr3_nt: TGCAGTGCCGCTGAAGGATTAGCTAACTATGGCTACACCTTC
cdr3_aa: CSAAEGLANYGYTF

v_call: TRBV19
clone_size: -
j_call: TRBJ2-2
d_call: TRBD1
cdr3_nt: TGTGCCAGTAGTAGCGGGACAGGGGGCTACAAAGGGTTGGTCGGGGAGCTGTTTTTT
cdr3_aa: CASSSGTGGYKGLVGELFF

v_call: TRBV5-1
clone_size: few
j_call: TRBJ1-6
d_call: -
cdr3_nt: TGCGCCGGCAGCTCGGGAATTCGCGATTCACCCCTCCACTTT
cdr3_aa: CAGSSGIRDSPLHF

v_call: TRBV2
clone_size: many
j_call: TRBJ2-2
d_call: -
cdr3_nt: TGTGCCAGCAGTGAAAGAGCACTCACCGGGGAGCTGTTTTTT
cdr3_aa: CASSERALTGELFF

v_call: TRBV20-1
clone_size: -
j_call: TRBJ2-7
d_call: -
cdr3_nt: TGCAATGCTAGAAACGATGAGGGTCGGGGTTACGAGCAGTACTTC
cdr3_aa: CNARNDEGRGYEQYF

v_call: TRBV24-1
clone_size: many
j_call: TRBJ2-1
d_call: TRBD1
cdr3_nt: TGTGCCACCAGTGATTTAGGGGGCGCCGGGGACAATGAGCAGTTCTTC
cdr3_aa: CATSDLGGAGDNEQFF

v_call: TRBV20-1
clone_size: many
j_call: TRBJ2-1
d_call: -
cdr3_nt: TGCAGTGCTAGACGGGGCCTGGTCGGTGAGCAGTTCTTC
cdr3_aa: CSARRGLVGEQFF

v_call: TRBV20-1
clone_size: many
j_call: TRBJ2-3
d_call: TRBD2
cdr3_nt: TGCAGTGCTAGAGATCCGGGGGGGAATACGCAGTATTTT
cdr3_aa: CSARDPGGNTQYF

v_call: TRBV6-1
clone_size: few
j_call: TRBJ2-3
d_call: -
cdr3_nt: TGTGCCAGCAGTGAACTAGCTTTTGTGGGCGGGAGCACAGATACGCAGTATTTT
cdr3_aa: CASSELAFVGGSTDTQYF

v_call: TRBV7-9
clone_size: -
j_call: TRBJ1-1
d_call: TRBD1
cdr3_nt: TGTGCCAGCAGCAGTTCGTTTGGACAGGGCGGGAACACTGAAGCTTTCTTT
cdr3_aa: CASSSSFGQGGNTEAFF

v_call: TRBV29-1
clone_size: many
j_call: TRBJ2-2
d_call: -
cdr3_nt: TGCAGCGTTGAAGTCTTCGATTCGAACACCGGGGAGCTGTTTTTT
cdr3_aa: CSVEVFDSNTGELFF

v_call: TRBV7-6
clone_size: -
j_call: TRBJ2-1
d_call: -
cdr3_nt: TGTGCCAGCAGCTTCATCACCGGCGATAGCTCCTACAATGAGCAGTTCTTC
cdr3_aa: CASSFITGDSSYNEQFF

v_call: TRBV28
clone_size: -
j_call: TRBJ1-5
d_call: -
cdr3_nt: TGTGCCAGCAGTTTGGACACCTATCAGCCCCAGCATTTT
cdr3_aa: CASSLDTYQPQHF

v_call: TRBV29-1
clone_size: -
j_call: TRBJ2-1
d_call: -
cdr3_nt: TGCAGCGTTGAAGGTGGGTCGATCCCCTACAATGAGCAGTTCTTC
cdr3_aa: CSVEGGSIPYNEQFF

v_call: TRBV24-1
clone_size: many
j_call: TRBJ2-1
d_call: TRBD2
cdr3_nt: TGTGCCACCAGTGATTTTCCGGGGGGGACTACCTACAATGAGCAGTTCTTC
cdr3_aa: CATSDFPGGTTYNEQFF

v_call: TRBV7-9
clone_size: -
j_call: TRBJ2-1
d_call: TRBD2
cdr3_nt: TGTGCCAGCAGCACACCACTAGCGGGAGTGGGGGCCTACAATGAGCAGTTCTTC
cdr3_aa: CASSTPLAGVGAYNEQFF

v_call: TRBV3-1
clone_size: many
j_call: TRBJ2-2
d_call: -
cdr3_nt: TGTGCCAGCAGCTTACCCGGGCCGGCCATGGGGGAGCTGTTTTTT
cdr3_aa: CASSLPGPAMGELFF

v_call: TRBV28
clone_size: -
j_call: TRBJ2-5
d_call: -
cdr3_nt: TGTGCCAGCAGTTCAAGTAGGGCGGCCAGGGCTTATCAAGAGACCCAGTACTTC
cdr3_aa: CASSSSRAARAYQETQYF

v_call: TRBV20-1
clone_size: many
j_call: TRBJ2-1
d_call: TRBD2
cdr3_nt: TGCAGTGCTGAGACCGGGACTACAGGCAATGAGCAGTTCTTC
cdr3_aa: CSAETGTTGNEQFF

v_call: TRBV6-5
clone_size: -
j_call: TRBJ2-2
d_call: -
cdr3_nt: TGTGCCACGCAAGAGGAGCTGTTTTTT
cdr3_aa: CATQEELFF

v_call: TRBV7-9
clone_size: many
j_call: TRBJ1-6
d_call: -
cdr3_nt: TGTGCCAGCAGCTTAATAGGCTCACCCCTCCACTTT
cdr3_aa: CASSLIGSPLHF

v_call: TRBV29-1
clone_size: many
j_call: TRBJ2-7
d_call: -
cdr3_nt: TGCAGCGTTAGCTCCGGGAAATCTGTTCACTTC
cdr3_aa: CSVSSGKSVHF

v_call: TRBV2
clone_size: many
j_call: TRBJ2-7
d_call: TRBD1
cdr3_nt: TGTGCCAGTCGTATTGGGACAGAATACGAGCAGTACTTC
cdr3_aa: CASRIGTEYEQYF

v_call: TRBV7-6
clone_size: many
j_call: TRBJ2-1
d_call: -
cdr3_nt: TGTGCCAGCAGCTTAGTTGTCAGGGGTTCCTACAATGAGCAGTTCTTC
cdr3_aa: CASSLVVRGSYNEQFF

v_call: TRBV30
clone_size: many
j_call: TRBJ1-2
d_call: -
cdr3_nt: TGTGCCTGGAGTCTACAGGGCAACTATGGCTACACCTTC
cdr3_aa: CAWSLQGNYGYTF